The 14 T cell receptor beta chains below were found in one sample sequenced in a study of metastatic and nonmetastatic thyroid tumors. Thyroid surgery had not been preceded by any treatment in any patient. TCRdb reassembled clones from the PCR reads with MiXCR. The sample gives over 20,000 clones, 20% of which show up once; 27% is in the top ten. Sequenced sample: blood. These receptor sequences come from a female donor with papillary thyroid cancer or a benign thyroid nodule (not recorded which). Some clones in this sample may be carry-over from other donors' samples.

Ten or more counts support this clone. The chain has TRBV11-2 and TRBJ2-7; no definite D call. V was pared by 5 bases and J by 4 bases, with 6 bases between. This CDR3 has 11 residues. CDR1 SGHAT and CDR2 FQNNGV come from the germline V gene. DNA for the CDR3: TGTGCCAGCAGCGCGAGGTACGAGCAGTACTTC. It yields the protein CASSARYEQYF.

This clone was observed a few times. V usage is TRBV6-2 or TRBV6-3 and J usage is TRBJ1-2, with a tentative D call TRBD1 (6 bases). Germline V gene lookup returns CDR1 MNHEY and CDR2 SVGEGT. CDR3 length: 13 residues. V lost 8 bases, J lost 5 bases, and 15 bases lay in between. The CDR3 nucleotides read TGTGCCAGCGGAATGAAAGGGGGATATGGCTACACCTTC. Its translation: CASGMKGGYGYTF.

The chain links TRBV2 to TRBJ1-6; TRBD1 matches 7 bases. CDR1 is SNHLY and CDR2 is FYNNEI in the germline V gene. The CDR3 runs 16 residues. V lost 6 bases, J lost 7 bases, and 12 bases stayed unmatched. In nucleotides, the CDR3 is TGTGCCAGCAGCTTAACCTGGGACAGTGGAAATTCACCCCTCCACTTT. Its protein is CASSLTWDSGNSPLHF.

This clone was picked up many times. CDR3 nucleotide sequence: TGCAGCGTTGGGGAGGGGGCGCGGGACACTGAAGCTTTCTTT. This encodes CSVGEGARDTEAFF. V is TRBV29-1 and J is TRBJ1-1; 7 bases are shared with TRBD1. Unmatched junction bases numbered 8, after V lost 4 bases and J lost 3 bases. The CDR3 is 14 residues long. Germline assignment: CDR1 SQVTM and CDR2 ANQGSEA.

Turning to this clone: This could be a read error, since a much larger clone is one nucleotide away. The rearrangement links TRBV5-6 to TRBJ2-1, with 8 bases fitting TRBD2. Germline V gene lookup returns CDR1 SGHDT and CDR2 YYEEEE. CDR3 length: 15 residues. The CDR3 loop reads CASSSGGGTYSEQFF. As DNA, the CDR3 is TGTGCCAGCAGCTCCGGGGGGGGAACCTACAGTGAGCAGTTCTTC.

About this clone itself: One end of the junction is discordant with germline, which a read error may explain. V gene TRBV5-1 combines with J gene TRBJ1-6; D uncertain. The CDR3 has 16 residues. Germline V CDR1 and CDR2: SGHRS, YFSETQ. CDR3: CASSLGLTKYNSHLHF. CDR3 in DNA: TGCGCCAGCAGCTTGGGCCTGACAAAATATAATTCACACCTCCACTTT.

The DNA for the CDR3 is TGCAGTGCTAGAGACACCTACGGCTATGGCTACACCTTC. Translating it yields CSARDTYGYGYTF. The V call is TRBV20-1, the J call TRBJ1-2, with D unclear. From germline, CDR1 is DFQATT and CDR2 SNEGSKA (reference sequence). The CDR3 is made up of 13 amino acids. The germline V and J ends were trimmed by 0 bases and 4 bases, with 9 bases remaining between them.

Many counts were recorded for this clone. The rearrangement links TRBV30 to TRBJ1-1; possible D gene TRBD1, 6 bases. This CDR3 spans 13 amino acids. V lost 3 bases and J 10 bases, leaving 18 bases between the germline ends. Germline V gene lookup returns CDR1 GTSNPN and CDR2 SVGIG (reference sequence). The CDR3, as DNA: TGTGCCTGGAGCGTAATCCTAAAAGGGGGAGCTTTCTTT. Amino acid sequence: CAWSVILKGGAFF.

The chain links TRBV10-3 to TRBJ2-3, with D possibly being TRBD1 (6 bases). The CDR3 runs to 14 residues. Trimming pared 10 bases from V and 6 bases from J, leaving 20 bases between. Per germline, CDR1 ENHRY and CDR2 SYGVKD. CDR3 sequence: CATAVGGADDTQYF. CDR3 nucleotide sequence: TGTGCCACCGCCGTTGGGGGCGCAGACGATACGCAGTATTTT.

This clone is categorized as medium-sized (0.01 to 0.1%). The chain recombines TRBV7-2 with TRBJ2-7; the D is unclear. The germline V gene encodes CDR1 SGHTA and CDR2 FQGNSA. CDR3 length: 11 amino acids. V dropped 6 bases and J dropped 0 bases, with 3 bases sitting between them. CDR3 sequence reads: CASSNSYEQYF. DNA of the CDR3: TGTGCCAGCAGTAACTCCTACGAGCAGTACTTC.

The chain combines TRBV7-3 with TRBJ1-1, with D perhaps matching TRBD1 (6 bases). Looked up from germline, CDR1 is SGHTA and CDR2 is FQGTGA. Trimming stripped 8 bases from V and 1 base from J, with 14 bases between. The CDR3 extends over 14 amino acids. The CDR3 reads CASSSGQSNTEAFF. The CDR3 DNA reads TGTGCCAGCTCATCGGGACAATCGAACACTGAAGCTTTCTTT.

This clone was counted at least ten times. The chain couples TRBV18 to TRBJ2-7; D call uncertain. Germline V CDR1 and CDR2: KGHSH, LQKENI. Trimming cost V 4 bases and J 2 bases, with 12 bases left between them. The CDR3 runs 14 residues. In nucleotides, the CDR3 is TGTGCCAGCTCACGGGTGGACGGCCCCTACGAGCAGTACTTC. It encodes CASSRVDGPYEQYF.

The table lists this clone with many counts. The chain employs TRBV3-1 and TRBJ1-1; no reliable D call. CDR1 and CDR2 from the germline V gene are LGHDT and YNNKEL (reference sequence). Trimming removed 1 base at V and 4 bases at J, with 4 bases between. The CDR3 loop spans 12 amino acids. The CDR3 sequence is CASSQVATEAFF. The CDR3 bases are TGTGCCAGCAGCCAAGTGGCCACTGAAGCTTTCTTT. The complete variable domain, with remaining parts taken from reference TRBV3-1 and TRBJ1-1, reads DTAVSQTPKYLVTQMGNDKSIKCEQNLGHDTMYWYKQDSKKFLKIMFSYNNKELIINETVPNRFSPKSPDKAHLNLHINSLELGDSAVYFCASSQVATEAFFGQGTRLTVV.

This clone was observed at least ten times. This sequence joins TRBV5-5 and TRBJ1-6, with 7 bases matching TRBD1. After removal of 4 bases from V and 0 bases from J, the junction contained 7 bases not matched to a gene. Germline lookup yields CDR1 SGHKS and CDR2 YYEKEE (reference sequence). The CDR3 has 17 amino acids. The CDR3 bases are TGTGCCAGCAGCAGACAGGGTACTACCTCCTATAATTCACCCCTCCACTTT. It is translated as CASSRQGTTSYNSPLHF.